Presented here are 21 T cell receptor beta chains from one specimen sequenced in a study of technical replicates of blood from a handful of donors. Clones were sequenced by immunoSEQ multiplex PCR, and TCRdb holds only the in-frame ones, with some missing. The data show about 76,000 clones, 70% to 90% seen once. The source material was PBMCs. The receptors were sampled from a human donor in good health. Some clones in this sample may be carry-over from other donors' samples.

The rearrangement joins TRBV7-9 to TRBJ2-7; D perhaps matches TRBD2 (5 bases). There are 15 residues in the CDR3. Trimming took off 3 bases at V and 0 bases at J, with 12 bases between the two ends. Germline loops: CDR1 SEHNR, CDR2 FQNEAQ (reference sequence). CDR3 region: CASSFPGLSSYEQYF. Here the CDR3 DNA reads TGTGCCAGCAGCTTCCCAGGACTGAGCTCCTACGAGCAGTACTTC. The full variable domain, its missing parts supplied by reference TRBV7-9 and TRBJ2-7, is DTGVSQNPRHKITKRGQNVTFRCDPISEHNRLYWYRQTLGQGPEFLTYFQNEAQLEKSRLLSDRFSAERPKGSFSTLEIQRTEQGDSAMYLCASSFPGLSSYEQYFGPGTRLTVT.

J is TRBJ2-7 and V is TRBV4-2; perhaps TRBD1 as D (5 bases). Germline V lookup: CDR1 LGHNA, CDR2 YNFKEQ. V was clipped by 0 bases and J by 9 bases, with 9 bases between them. There are 12 residues in the CDR3. For the CDR3, the DNA is TGTGCCAGCAGCCAAGATTTAGGGGCGCAGTACTTC. Its protein product is CASSQDLGAQYF.

The chain uses TRBV11-2 and TRBJ2-7; no definite D call. CDR1 and CDR2 (germline): SGHAT, FQNNGV. V gave up 5 bases and J gave up 5 bases, with 7 bases separating them. This CDR3 is built from 11 residues. In nucleotides, the CDR3 is TGTGCCAGCAGCCTAACCCACGAGCAGTACTTC. This translates into CASSLTHEQYF.

V is TRBV28 and J is TRBJ2-5, with 9 bases identical to TRBD2. Unmatched junction bases numbered 5, after V lost 2 bases and J lost 4 bases. Germline CDR1 is MDHEN and CDR2 is SYDVKM. The CDR3 extends over 15 amino acids. The CDR3 nucleotides are TGTGCCAGCAGTTTAGCGCGGGGGGGCCCAGAGACCCAGTACTTC. This sequence encodes CASSLARGGPETQYF.

The chain combines TRBV2 with TRBJ1-6; weak D call: TRBD1 (5 bases). This CDR3 contains 13 residues. Germline loops: CDR1 SNHLY, CDR2 FYNNEI. V shed 7 bases and J shed 7 bases, with 11 bases lying between them. In DNA form, the CDR3 reads TGTGCCAGCAAGGCAGGGTTCAATTCACCCCTCCACTTT. Translated, it gives CASKAGFNSPLHF.

This chain joins TRBV29-1 and TRBJ1-1; D unclear. The CDR3 runs to 14 residues. With 5 bases removed from V and 2 bases from J, the gap between germline ends came to 15 bases. The germline V gene encodes CDR1 SQVTM and CDR2 ANQGSEA. The CDR3 reads CSVLPVGRNTEAFF. CDR3 in DNA: TGCAGCGTTCTCCCGGTGGGGAGAAACACTGAAGCTTTCTTT.

The DNA of the CDR3 is TGTGCCAGCAGCTTGAAAAGGACAGGGACATCTGGAAACACCATATATTTT. Translation gives CASSLKRTGTSGNTIYF. The genes are TRBV5-4 and TRBJ1-3, with 8 nucleotides matching TRBD1. V shed 1 base, J shed 1 base, and the junction held 7 bases outside the gene matches. In germline, CDR1 is SGHNT, CDR2 YYREEE (reference sequence). There are 17 residues in the CDR3.

The chain employs TRBV5-1 and TRBJ1-1; TRBD1 is a possible D gene (5 bases). Between the trimmed V and J ends, which lost 5 bases and 4 bases, there was a span of 15 bases. CDR3 length: 14 amino acids. Germline CDR1 is SGHRS and CDR2 is YFSETQ. This CDR3 reads CASSFTGSTTEAFF. Written as DNA, the CDR3 is TGCGCCAGCAGTTTTACAGGTTCGACCACTGAAGCTTTCTTT.

CDR3 region: CASSWGTSGAEQYF. DNA for the CDR3: TGCGCCAGCAGCTGGGGGACTAGCGGGGCCGAGCAGTACTTC. The chain joins TRBV5-1 to TRBJ2-7; TRBD2 aligns across 13 bases. The germline V gene encodes CDR1 SGHRS and CDR2 YFSETQ. The CDR3 sequence is 14 residues long. V lost 3 bases to trimming and J lost 6 bases; unmatched junction nucleotides: 3.

This chain uses TRBV7-9 with TRBJ2-1, with TRBD1 matching over 9 bases. The CDR3 loop spans 12 amino acids. Trimming cost V 7 bases and J 7 bases; bases outside gene matches: 2. Germline CDR1 is SEHNR and CDR2 is FQNEAQ (reference sequence). CDR3 nucleotides: TGTGCCAGCAACAGGGGGCGAAATGAGCAGTTCTTC. Encoded protein: CASNRGRNEQFF.

V is TRBV5-6 and J is TRBJ1-2; D is undetermined. Germline lookup yields CDR1 SGHDT and CDR2 YYEEEE. V lost 5 bases and J 6 bases, leaving 14 bases between the germline ends. CDR3 length: 13 amino acids. Written as DNA, the CDR3 is TGTGCCAGCAGATACAGTCTTCGCAATGGCTACACCTTC. The encoded protein is CASRYSLRNGYTF.

The rearrangement joins TRBV4-1 to TRBJ2-1; possibly TRBD1 for D (5 bases). Trimming shortened V by 3 bases and J by 8 bases, and 23 bases separated the two germline ends. Germline values: CDR1 MGHRA, CDR2 YSYEKL. There are 17 residues in the CDR3. CDR3 DNA sequence: TGCGCCAGCAGCCAGGATGTAGCTTTCGGGCAGGGCGATGAGCAGTTCTTC. It yields the protein CASSQDVAFGQGDEQFF.

This clone appeared a few times. The chain recombines TRBV9 with TRBJ1-2; 9 positions match TRBD1. CDR3 size: 13 residues. Losses at the gene ends were 4 bases for V and 8 bases for J; bases not matched to a gene: 6. Per the germline V gene, CDR1 is SGDLS and CDR2 is YYNGEE. The CDR3 nucleotides read TGTGCCAGCAGCTTGGACAGGGGCGGGGGCTACACCTTC. As protein: CASSLDRGGGYTF.

The chain carries TRBV5-4 and TRBJ2-7; 8 bases align to TRBD2. The V and J ends lost 0 bases and 6 bases, in that order; junction bases with no gene match: 8. The germline V gene encodes CDR1 SGHNT and CDR2 YYREEE (reference sequence). CDR3 length equals 15 residues. CDR3 in DNA: TGTGCCAGCAGCTTGGAAAACGGGAGGGCCGTCGAGCAGTACTTC. Translation: CASSLENGRAVEQYF.

V and J are TRBV4-2 and TRBJ2-2, with 7 bases fitting TRBD1. This CDR3 is 16 amino acids long. Germline loops: CDR1 LGHNA, CDR2 YNFKEQ. Germline trimming cut 4 bases from V and 0 bases from J; bases unmatched to any gene: 5. The CDR3 region has the DNA TGTGCCAGCAGCCTTCCGGGACAGCCGAACACCGGGGAGCTGTTTTTT. As protein: CASSLPGQPNTGELFF.

This chain connects TRBV5-1 to TRBJ1-4; TRBD1 might be the D (5 bases). The CDR3 consists of 14 residues. V shed 1 base and J shed 4 bases, with 8 bases lying between them. Germline V gene lookup returns CDR1 SGHRS and CDR2 YFSETQ. In DNA, the CDR3 is TGCGCCAGCAGCTTGCGGCAGGGTAATGAAAAACTGTTTTTT. Its protein is CASSLRQGNEKLFF.

The chain has TRBV4-3 and TRBJ2-5, with D perhaps TRBD1 (5 bases). The DNA end favors TRBJ2-7, so the J call may be wrong. The CDR3 runs 14 residues. From germline, CDR1 is LGHNA and CDR2 YSLEER. This CDR3 reads CASSQDRVNYEQYF. DNA for the CDR3: TGCGCCAGCAGCCAAGACAGGGTAAACTACGAGCAGTACTTC.

The rearrangement uses TRBV4-3 and TRBJ2-1; TRBD2 might be the D (6 bases). Trimming shortened V by 1 base and J by 7 bases, and 8 bases separated the two germline ends. The CDR3 length is 13 residues. In germline, CDR1 is LGHNA, CDR2 YSLEER. The CDR3 region has the DNA TGCGCCAGCAGCCAAGTCGGGAGAAATGAGCAGTTCTTC. Amino acid sequence: CASSQVGRNEQFF.

This chain joins TRBV30 and TRBJ2-1; 13 nucleotides line up with TRBD2. Germline-derived CDR1 and CDR2 are GTSNPN and SVGIG (reference sequence). The CDR3 covers 18 residues. V dropped 4 bases and J dropped 3; count of bases not matched to a gene: 12. The DNA of the CDR3 is TGTGCCTGGACCCGGCCGACTAGCGGGAGGTATGGCTACAATGAGCAGTTCTTC. Protein product: CAWTRPTSGRYGYNEQFF.

V gene TRBV6-5 combines with J gene TRBJ2-7; 9 nucleotides agree with TRBD2. Trimming removed 6 bases from V and 4 bases from J; junction bases left unmatched: 10. Germline loops: CDR1 MNHEY, CDR2 SVGAGI. This CDR3 has 15 amino acids. The CDR3 nucleotides are TGTGCCAGCAGATTAGCGGGAGAGCTCGGATACGAGCAGTACTTC. Its translation: CASRLAGELGYEQYF.

With regard to this clone: At one of its ends the junction is not consistent with the germline gene, which may arise from a read error. The chain links TRBV9 to TRBJ1-3; 9 bases align to TRBD1. Germline V CDR1 and CDR2: SGDLS, YYNGEE. This CDR3 is 14 amino acids long. This CDR3 is CASNKQGAGNTIYF. CDR3 sequence (DNA): TGTGCCAGCAACAAACAGGGGGCTGGGAACACCATATATTTT.